This T cell receptor beta chain was identified during a study of blood T cell repertoires in COVID-19. Looking at the study overall: Donors in the United States, Italy and Spain gave samples during acute or convalescent COVID-19. From T cells, B-cell-depleted T cells, or PBMCs came the material, which was cDNA or gDNA.

In the study's own analysis: Amplification of reference gene primers was used by the study to estimate nucleated cell counts. TCRdb's table, derived via immunoSEQ multiplex PCR, lists solely in-frame clones and lacks some. V, J and clone size are taken as reported in that table, and D and trimming were inferred from the DNA itself. This sample has approximately 49,000 clones, with about four fifths found just once. This CDR3 has 15 amino acids. J gave up 5 bases and V 9 bases, and 6 bases lay outside the gene matches. Per germline, CDR1 KGHDR and CDR2 SFDVKD. The TCR was taken from a man over 45 with acute or convalescent COVID-19. The rearrangement joins TRBV24-1 to TRBJ2-2, with 12 bases fitting TRBD2. Sequencing was done on a sample of peripheral blood. As DNA, the CDR3 is TGTGCCACCTCAGCTAGCGGGGGGGCTACCGGGGAGCTGTTTTTT. It codes for CATSASGGATGELFF.